This T cell receptor (beta chain) was sequenced during a study of blood T cell repertoires in COVID-19. Study processing details: It was from reference gene primer amplification that nucleated cell counts were estimated. The assay was immunoSEQ multiplex PCR, and TCRdb's table has in-frame clones only and misses some. V and J calls and clone size follow that table, whereas D and trimming were derived from the DNA. Altogether around 250,000 clones are present, 85% being singletons, with the ten largest covering 4% to 6%. The CDR3 loop spans 13 amino acids. Germline assignment: CDR1 SGHRS and CDR2 YFSETQ. Trimming took off 6 bases at V and 1 base at J, with 11 bases between the two ends.

The sequencing input was peripheral blood. The chain combines TRBV5-1 with TRBJ2-7; D might be TRBD1 (6 bases). The source of this sequence is a man aged 45 to 65 with active or convalescent COVID-19. CDR3 in DNA: TGCGCCAGCACAGACCAGGGGTCCTACGAGCAGTACTTC. It encodes CASTDQGSYEQYF.